The subject of this entry is one T cell receptor beta chain. Terminally differentiated effector memory CD45RA+ cells were excluded by CCR7 positive selection of CD45RO-negative cells. Recent acute infections and vaccinations were absent in the healthy HIV-negative adult donors. This entry is derived from a study of shared clonotypes between healthy human individuals. Study context: Two female and three male donors aged 18 to 49 were enrolled.

The protocol was immunoSEQ multiplex PCR, while the TCRdb copy is restricted to in-frame clones and leaves out a portion. The repertoire holds about 2.2 million clones, with 80% to 95% as singletons. The CDR3 has 18 amino acids. Germline V gene data show CDR1 as ENHRY and CDR2 as SYGVKD. V lost 0 bases to trimming and J lost 6 bases, with 20 bases between them. The genes are TRBV10-3 and TRBJ2-2; D is perhaps TRBD1 or TRBD2 (5 bases each). The clonotype was recovered from a man aged 18 to 29 in good health. Some clones in this sample may be carry-over from other donors' samples. The sample was naive CD8+ T cells from PBMCs. CDR3 protein: CAISESRHGPGAPGELFF. Written as DNA, the CDR3 is TGTGCCATCAGTGAGTCGAGACACGGGCCCGGGGCTCCCGGGGAGCTGTTTTTT.